A single TCR beta chain is shown here with its context. What it binds is not known. This record belongs to a study of blood T cells in healthy people across ages. Points from the study as a whole: Researchers judged that diversity estimates from one million T cells fell short of true values. A greater number of naive CD4+ cells and higher diversity distinguished long-lived donors from aged donors.

The CDR3 contains 15 residues. Germline CDR1 is KGHSH and CDR2 is LQKENI. The V and J ends lost 4 bases and 0 bases respectively, with 10 bases between them. With a J-beta primer mix and a sample-barcoded 5' primer, a second PCR ran 7 to 11 cycles. Every individual sample yielded 2.5 million or more paired-end reads (each containing CDR3). One entry per CDR3 protein, called by TCRdb with MiXCR from the 5' RACE reads. The profile covers about 570,000 distinct CDR3 sequences, with 25% to 30% appearing a single time and approximately 18% taken by the ten largest. Every sample gave at least 5 micrograms of total RNA when it was extracted.

The chain links TRBV18 to TRBJ2-1; no firm D call. The specimen sequenced was blood. This sequence originates from an older woman in good health. The CDR3 nucleotides read TGTGCCAGCTCACAGGTTCCGGTCTCCTACAATGAGCAGTTCTTC. Encoded protein: CASSQVPVSYNEQFF. The full variable domain, rest sourced from reference TRBV18 and TRBJ2-1, is NAGVMQNPRHLVRRRGQEARLRCSPMKGHSHVYWYRQLPEEGLKFMVYLQKENIIDESGMPKERFSAEFPKEGPSILRIQQVVRGDSAAYFCASSQVPVSYNEQFFGPGTRLTVL.